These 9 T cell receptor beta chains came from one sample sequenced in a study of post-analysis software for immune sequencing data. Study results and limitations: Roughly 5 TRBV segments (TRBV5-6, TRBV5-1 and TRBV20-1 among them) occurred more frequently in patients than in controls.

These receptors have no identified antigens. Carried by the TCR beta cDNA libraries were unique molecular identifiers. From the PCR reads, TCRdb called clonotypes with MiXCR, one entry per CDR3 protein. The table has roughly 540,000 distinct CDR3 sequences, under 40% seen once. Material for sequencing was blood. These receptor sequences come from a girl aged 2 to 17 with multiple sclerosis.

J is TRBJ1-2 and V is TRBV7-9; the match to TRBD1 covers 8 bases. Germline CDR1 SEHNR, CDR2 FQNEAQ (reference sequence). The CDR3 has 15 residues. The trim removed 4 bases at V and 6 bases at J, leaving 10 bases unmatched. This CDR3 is CASSSGTGDFHGYTF. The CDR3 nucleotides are TGTGCCAGCAGCTCGGGGACAGGAGACTTCCATGGCTACACCTTC.

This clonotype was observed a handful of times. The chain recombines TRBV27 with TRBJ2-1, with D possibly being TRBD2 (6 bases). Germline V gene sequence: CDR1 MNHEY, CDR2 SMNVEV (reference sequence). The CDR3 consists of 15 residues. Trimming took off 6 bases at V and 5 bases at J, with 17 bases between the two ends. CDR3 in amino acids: CASSTPRGLNNEQFF. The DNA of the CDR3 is TGTGCCAGCAGCACCCCACGGGGGTTAAACAATGAGCAGTTCTTC.

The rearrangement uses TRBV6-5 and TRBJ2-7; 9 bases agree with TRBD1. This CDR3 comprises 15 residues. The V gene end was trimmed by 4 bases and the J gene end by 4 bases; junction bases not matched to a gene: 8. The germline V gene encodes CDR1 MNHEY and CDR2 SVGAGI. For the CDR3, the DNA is TGTGCCAGCAGTTCCACAGGGGGCCCTTCATACGAGCAGTACTTC. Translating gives CASSSTGGPSYEQYF.

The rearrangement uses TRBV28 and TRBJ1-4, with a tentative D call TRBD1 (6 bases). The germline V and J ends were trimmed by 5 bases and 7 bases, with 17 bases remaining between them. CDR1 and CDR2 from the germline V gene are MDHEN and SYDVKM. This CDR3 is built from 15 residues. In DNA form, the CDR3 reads TGTGCCAGCAGTAGCCGACAGGCCTTTGGTGAAAAACTGTTTTTT. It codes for CASSSRQAFGEKLFF.

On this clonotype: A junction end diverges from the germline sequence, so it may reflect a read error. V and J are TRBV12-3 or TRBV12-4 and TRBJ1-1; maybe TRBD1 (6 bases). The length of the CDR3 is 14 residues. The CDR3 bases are TGTGCCAGCAGTTTTACTACAGGGAGCACTGAGGCTTTCTTT. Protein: CASSFTTGSTEAFF.

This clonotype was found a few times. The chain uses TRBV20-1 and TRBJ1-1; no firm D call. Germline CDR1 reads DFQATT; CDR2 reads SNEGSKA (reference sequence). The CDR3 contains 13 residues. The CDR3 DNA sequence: TGCAGCCGATCGCCCGGGTTTAACACTGAAGCTTTCTTT. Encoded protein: CSRSPGFNTEAFF.

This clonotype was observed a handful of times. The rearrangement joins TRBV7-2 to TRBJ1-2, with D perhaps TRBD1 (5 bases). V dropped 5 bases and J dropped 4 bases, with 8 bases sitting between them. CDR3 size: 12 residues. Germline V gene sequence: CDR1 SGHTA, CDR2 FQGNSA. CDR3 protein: CASSATAYGYTF. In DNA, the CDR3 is TGTGCCAGCAGCGCGACAGCCTATGGCTACACCTTC.

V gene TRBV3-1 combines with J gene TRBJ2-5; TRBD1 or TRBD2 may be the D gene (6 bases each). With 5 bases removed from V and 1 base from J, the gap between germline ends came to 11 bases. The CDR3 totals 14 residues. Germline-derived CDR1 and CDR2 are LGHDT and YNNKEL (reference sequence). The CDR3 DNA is TGTGCCAGCAGCTCGGGGGCCTTCCAAGAGACCCAGTACTTC. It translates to CASSSGAFQETQYF.

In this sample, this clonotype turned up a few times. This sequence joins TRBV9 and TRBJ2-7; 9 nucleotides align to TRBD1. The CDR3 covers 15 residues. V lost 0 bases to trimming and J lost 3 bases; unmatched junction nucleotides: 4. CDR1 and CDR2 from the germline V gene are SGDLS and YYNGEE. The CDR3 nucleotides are TGTGCCAGCAGCGTAGGGGGACAGGGATTCTACGAGCAGTACTTC. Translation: CASSVGGQGFYEQYF. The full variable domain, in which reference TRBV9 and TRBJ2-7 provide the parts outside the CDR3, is DSGVTQTPKHLITATGQRVTLRCSPRSGDLSVYWYQQSLDQGLQFLIQYYNGEERAKGNILERFSAQQFPDLHSELNLSSLELGDSALYFCASSVGGQGFYEQYFGPGTRLTVT.